This T cell receptor beta chain was found in a study of T cells after yellow fever vaccination. Study summary: Fractions containing few cells were prepared with SMART-Seq v4 Ultra Low Input. Study-wide results and caveats: Re-detected after boosting: most primary clones, more than 95% of CD4 and about 90% of CD8.

CDR3 length: 16 residues. Deletions cut 4 bases from V and 4 bases from J, with 15 bases between. Germline V gene sequence: CDR1 SGHRS, CDR2 YFSETQ. In making TCR cDNA, 5'RACE template switching added a universal primer site and UMIs to it. Using its own MiXCR run on the 5' RACE reads, TCRdb lists one record per CDR3 protein. This table holds 550,000 or so distinct CDR3 sequences, about 19% found once. Of note for this clonotype: Its antigen is not known.

The material was PBMCs, obtained 15 days after the yellow fever booster vaccination. The chain couples TRBV5-1 to TRBJ2-6, with a tentative D call TRBD1 (5 bases). This clonotype was sampled from a man aged 30-40 years who received the YFV17D yellow fever vaccine. Here the CDR3 reads CASSLTIRVGANVLTF. The CDR3 region has the DNA TGCGCCAGCAGCCTAACTATCAGGGTCGGGGCCAACGTCCTGACTTTC.